The 2 T cell receptor beta chains below all came from one sample that was sequenced in a study of cytomegalovirus exposure and HLA in healthy donors. In the PCR, 60 Vbeta and 13 Jbeta primers were used. Libraries were prepared by immunoSEQ multiplex PCR; TCRdb keeps only in-frame clonotypes and omits some of them. Of under 140,000 clones listed, around 80% are singletons. Sequencing used PBMCs. The origin of the receptors is a man aged 25-45 years in good health and CMV-seropositive.

This chain links TRBV29-1 with TRBJ1-3; D ambiguous. V was clipped by 6 bases and J by 2 bases, with 8 bases between them. CDR1 and CDR2 from the germline V gene are SQVTM and ANQGSEA. This CDR3 is built from 12 residues. Here the CDR3 reads CSVGSTGNTIYF. DNA for the CDR3: TGCAGCGTGGGCTCCACTGGAAACACCATATATTTT.

This clone appeared a few times. The gene calls are TRBV6-6 and TRBJ1-1, with D unresolved. Germline CDR1 MNHNY, CDR2 SVGAGI (reference sequence). The V and J ends lost 6 bases and 8 bases respectively, with 10 bases between them. The CDR3 covers 11 residues. The CDR3 spells CASREGGEAFF. The CDR3 DNA reads TGTGCCAGCAGGGAAGGAGGGGAAGCTTTCTTT.